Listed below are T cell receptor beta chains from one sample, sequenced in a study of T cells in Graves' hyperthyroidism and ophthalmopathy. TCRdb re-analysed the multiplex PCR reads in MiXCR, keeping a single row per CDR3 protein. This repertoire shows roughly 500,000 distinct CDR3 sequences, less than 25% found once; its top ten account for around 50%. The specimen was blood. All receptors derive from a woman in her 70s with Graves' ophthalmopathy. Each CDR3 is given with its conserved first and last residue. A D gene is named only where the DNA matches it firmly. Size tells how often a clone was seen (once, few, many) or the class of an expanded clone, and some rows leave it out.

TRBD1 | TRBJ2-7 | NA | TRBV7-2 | CASSTRTGTYEQYF | TGTGCCAGCAGCACAAGGACAGGGACCTACGAGCAGTACTTC
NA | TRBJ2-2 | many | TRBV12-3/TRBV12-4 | CASSFLGVDTGELFF | TGTGCCAGCAGTTTTTTGGGAGTTGACACCGGGGAGCTGTTTTTT
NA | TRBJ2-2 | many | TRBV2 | CASSGFSTGELFF | TGTGCCAGCAGTGGGTTTAGCACCGGGGAGCTGTTTTTT
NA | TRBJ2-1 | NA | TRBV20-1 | CSAPDTLAEQFF | TGCAGTGCTCCTGACACCCTCGCTGAGCAGTTCTTC
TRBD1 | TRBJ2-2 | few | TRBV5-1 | CASCPGTALANTGELFF | TGCGCCAGCTGCCCCGGGACAGCCCTCGCGAACACCGGGGAGCTGTTTTTT
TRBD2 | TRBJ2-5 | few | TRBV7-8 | CASSLVGGRLQETQYF | TGTGCCAGCAGCTTAGTGGGCGGGAGGCTCCAAGAGACCCAGTACTTC
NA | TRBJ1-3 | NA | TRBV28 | CASSLFGGSIGNTIYF | TGTGCCAGCAGTTTATTTGGGGGCTCCATTGGAAACACCATATATTTT
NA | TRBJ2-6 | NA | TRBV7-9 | CASSLGFERSGANVLTF | TGTGCCAGCAGCTTAGGTTTCGAGAGGTCTGGGGCCAACGTCCTGACTTTC
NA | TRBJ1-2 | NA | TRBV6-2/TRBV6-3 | CASRGDGNRGYTF | TGTGCCAGCAGGGGGGATGGGAACCGTGGCTACACCTTC
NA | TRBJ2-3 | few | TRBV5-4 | CASSLVGTASTDTQYF | TGTGCCAGCAGCTTGGTAGGGACCGCTAGCACAGATACGCAGTATTTT
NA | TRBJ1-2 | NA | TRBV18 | CASSPPAGTYGYTF | TGTGCCAGCTCACCACCGGCAGGGACCTATGGCTACACCTTC
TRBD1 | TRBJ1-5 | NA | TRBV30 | CAWSWGQGDQPQHF | TGTGCCTGGAGTTGGGGACAGGGGGATCAGCCCCAGCATTTT
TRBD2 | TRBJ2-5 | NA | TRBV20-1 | CSARDSGRASETQYF | TGCAGTGCTAGAGATAGCGGGAGGGCCTCCGAGACCCAGTACTTC
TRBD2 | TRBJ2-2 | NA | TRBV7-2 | CASSPRGLAGVKSNTGELFF | TGTGCCAGCAGCCCCAGAGGACTAGCGGGAGTTAAGTCAAACACCGGGGAGCTGTTTTTT
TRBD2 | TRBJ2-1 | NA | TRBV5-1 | CASSFSGAGTSGNEQFF | TGCGCCAGCAGCTTCTCTGGGGCCGGGACTAGCGGCAATGAGCAGTTCTTC
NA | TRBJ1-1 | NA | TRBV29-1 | CSVERYMNTEAFF | TGCAGCGTTGAGAGGTACATGAACACTGAAGCTTTCTTT
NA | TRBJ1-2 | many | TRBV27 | CASSLSALYGYTF | TGTGCCAGCAGTTTATCCGCACTATATGGCTACACCTTC
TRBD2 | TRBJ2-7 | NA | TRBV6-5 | CASSYSAGVGEQYF | TGTGCCAGCAGTTACTCTGCGGGAGTTGGTGAGCAGTACTTC
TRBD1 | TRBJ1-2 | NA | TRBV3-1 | CASSQEWAGGGYGYTF | TGTGCCAGCAGCCAAGAATGGGCAGGGGGCGGGTATGGCTACACCTTC
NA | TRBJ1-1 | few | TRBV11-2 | CASSWDTEAFF | TGTGCCAGCAGCTGGGACACTGAAGCTTTCTTT